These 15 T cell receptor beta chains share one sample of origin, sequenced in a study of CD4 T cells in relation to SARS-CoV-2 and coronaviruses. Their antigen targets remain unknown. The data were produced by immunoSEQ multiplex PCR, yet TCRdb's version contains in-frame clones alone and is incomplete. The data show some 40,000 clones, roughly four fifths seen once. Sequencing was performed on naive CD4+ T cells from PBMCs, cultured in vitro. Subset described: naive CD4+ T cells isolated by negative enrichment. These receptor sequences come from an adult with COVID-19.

CDR3 in amino acids: CASSFWDRGLNEQFF. The CDR3 DNA reads TGTGCCAGCAGTTTTTGGGACAGGGGTCTCAATGAGCAGTTCTTC. The chain carries TRBV27 and TRBJ2-1; 10 positions agree with TRBD1. Trimming removed 3 bases from V and 6 bases from J; junction bases left unmatched: 5. This CDR3 has 15 amino acids. The germline gives CDR1 MNHEY, CDR2 SMNVEV (reference sequence).

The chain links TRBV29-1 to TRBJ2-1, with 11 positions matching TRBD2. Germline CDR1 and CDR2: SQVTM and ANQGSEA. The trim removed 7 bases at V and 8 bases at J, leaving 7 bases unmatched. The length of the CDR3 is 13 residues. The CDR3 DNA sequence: TGCAGCGCACTAGCGGGAGTGGTCGATGAGCAGTTCTTC. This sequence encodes CSALAGVVDEQFF.

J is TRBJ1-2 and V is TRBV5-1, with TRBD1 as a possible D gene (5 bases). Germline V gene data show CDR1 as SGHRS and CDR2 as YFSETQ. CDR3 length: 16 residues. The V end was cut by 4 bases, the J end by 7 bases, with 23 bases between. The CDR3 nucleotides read TGCGCCAGCAGCCAGGGATCGGCTCTCTCTATTACTGGCTACACCTTC. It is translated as CASSQGSALSITGYTF.

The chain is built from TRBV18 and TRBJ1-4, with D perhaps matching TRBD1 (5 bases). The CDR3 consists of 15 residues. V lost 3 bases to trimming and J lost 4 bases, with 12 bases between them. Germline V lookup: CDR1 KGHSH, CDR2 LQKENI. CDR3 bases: TGTGCCAGCTCACCGTCGCAGGGTATTAATGAAAAACTGTTTTTT. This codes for CASSPSQGINEKLFF.

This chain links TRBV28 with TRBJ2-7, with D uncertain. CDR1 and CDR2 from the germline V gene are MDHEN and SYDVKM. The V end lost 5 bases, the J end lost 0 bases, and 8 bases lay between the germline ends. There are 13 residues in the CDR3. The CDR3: CASSPPSSYEQYF. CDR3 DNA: TGTGCCAGCAGTCCCCCAAGCTCCTACGAGCAGTACTTC.

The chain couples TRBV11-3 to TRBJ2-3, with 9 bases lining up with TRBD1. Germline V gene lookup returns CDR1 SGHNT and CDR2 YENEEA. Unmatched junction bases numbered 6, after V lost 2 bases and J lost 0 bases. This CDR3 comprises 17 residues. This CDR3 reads CASSLSPGTGSTDTQYF. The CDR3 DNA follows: TGTGCCAGCAGCTTATCTCCCGGGACAGGGAGCACAGATACGCAGTATTTT.

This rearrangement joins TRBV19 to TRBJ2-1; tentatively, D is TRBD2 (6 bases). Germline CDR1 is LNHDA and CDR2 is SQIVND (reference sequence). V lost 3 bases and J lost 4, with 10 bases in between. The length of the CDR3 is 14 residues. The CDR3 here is CASSIRRVYNEQFF. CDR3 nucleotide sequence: TGTGCCAGTAGTATCCGGAGGGTTTACAATGAGCAGTTCTTC.

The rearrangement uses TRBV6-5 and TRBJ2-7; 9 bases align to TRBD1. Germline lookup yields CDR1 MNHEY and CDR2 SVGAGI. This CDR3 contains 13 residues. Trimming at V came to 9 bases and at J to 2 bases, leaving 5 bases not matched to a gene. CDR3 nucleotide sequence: TGTGCCAGTGGGAGGGACAGGGCCTACGAGCAGTACTTC. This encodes CASGRDRAYEQYF.

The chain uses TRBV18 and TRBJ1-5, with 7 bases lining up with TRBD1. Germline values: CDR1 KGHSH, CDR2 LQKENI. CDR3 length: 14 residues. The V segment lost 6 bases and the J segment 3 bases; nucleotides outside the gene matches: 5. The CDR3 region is CASSLDRVNQPQHF. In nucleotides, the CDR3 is TGTGCCAGCTCCCTCGACAGGGTCAATCAGCCCCAGCATTTT. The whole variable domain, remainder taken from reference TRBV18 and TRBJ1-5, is NAGVMQNPRHLVRRRGQEARLRCSPMKGHSHVYWYRQLPEEGLKFMVYLQKENIIDESGMPKERFSAEFPKEGPSILRIQQVVRGDSAAYFCASSLDRVNQPQHFGDGTRLSIL.

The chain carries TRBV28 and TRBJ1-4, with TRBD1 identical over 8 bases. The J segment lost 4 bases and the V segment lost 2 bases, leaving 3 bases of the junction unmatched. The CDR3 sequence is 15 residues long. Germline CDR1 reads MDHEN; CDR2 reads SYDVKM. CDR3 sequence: CASSLEGQVNEKLFF. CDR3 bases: TGTGCCAGCAGTTTAGAGGGACAGGTTAATGAAAAACTGTTTTTT.

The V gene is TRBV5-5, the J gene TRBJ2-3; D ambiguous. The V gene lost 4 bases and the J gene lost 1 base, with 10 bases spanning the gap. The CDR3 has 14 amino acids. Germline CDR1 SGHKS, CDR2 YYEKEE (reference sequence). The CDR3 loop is CASSPVARTDTQYF. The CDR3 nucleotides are TGTGCCAGCAGCCCTGTCGCCCGCACAGATACGCAGTATTTT. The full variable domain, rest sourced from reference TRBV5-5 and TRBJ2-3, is DAGVTQSPTHLIKTRGQQVTLRCSPISGHKSVSWYQQVLGQGPQFIFQYYEKEERGRGNFPDRFSARQFPNYSSELNVNALLLGDSALYLCASSPVARTDTQYFGPGTRLTVL.

The chain's CDR3 is CASSARDSNQPQHF. CDR3 DNA sequence: TGTGCCAGTAGTGCCCGGGACAGTAATCAGCCCCAGCATTTT. The rearrangement joins TRBV19 to TRBJ1-5, with 7 nucleotides matching TRBD1. CDR1 and CDR2 (germline): LNHDA, SQIVND (reference sequence). The CDR3 extends over 14 amino acids. Trimming at V came to 5 bases and at J to 4 bases, leaving 5 bases not matched to a gene.

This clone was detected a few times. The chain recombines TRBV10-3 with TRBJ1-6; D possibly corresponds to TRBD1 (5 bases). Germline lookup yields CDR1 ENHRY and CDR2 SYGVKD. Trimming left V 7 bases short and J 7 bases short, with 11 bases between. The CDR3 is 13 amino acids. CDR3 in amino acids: CAITGERNSPLHF. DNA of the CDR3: TGTGCCATCACGGGGGAAAGAAATTCACCCCTCCACTTT.

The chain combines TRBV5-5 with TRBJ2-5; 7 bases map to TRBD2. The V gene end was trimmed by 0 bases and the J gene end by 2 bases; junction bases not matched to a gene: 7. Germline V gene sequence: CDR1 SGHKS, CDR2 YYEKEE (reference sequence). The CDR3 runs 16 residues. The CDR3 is CASSLVGGAGQETQYF. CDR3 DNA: TGTGCCAGCAGCTTGGTTGGGGGAGCGGGGCAAGAGACCCAGTACTTC.

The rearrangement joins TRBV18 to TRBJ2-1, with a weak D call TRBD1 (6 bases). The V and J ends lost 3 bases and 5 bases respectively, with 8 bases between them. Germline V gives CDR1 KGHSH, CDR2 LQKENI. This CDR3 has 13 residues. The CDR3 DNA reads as TGTGCCAGCTCACCGCAGGGGAACAATGAGCAGTTCTTC. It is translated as CASSPQGNNEQFF.